This TCR beta chain was retrieved from a study of T cells in Graves' hyperthyroidism and ophthalmopathy. Diagnoses used clinical symptoms, serum thyroxine and TRAb, thyroid ultrasound and orbital computed tomography. Template material for amplifying TCR beta CDR3 regions consisted of RNA transcripts. TCR CDR3 underwent first-round RT-PCR with the HTBI primer set. Via MiXCR, TCRdb re-called the multiplex PCR reads, giving one row per CDR3 protein. The sample holds some 690,000 distinct CDR3 sequences, 15% to 20% seen once. The germline V gene encodes CDR1 MDHEN and CDR2 SYDVKM. Trimming cost V 5 bases and J 4 bases, with 8 bases left between them. The CDR3 loop spans 12 amino acids. Broader study findings: Ophthalmopathy stood apart from stable hyperthyroidism in a 13 V-J model. Ophthalmopathy was model-predicted a median about six months pre-onset.

This clonotype was counted ten times or more. Its matching antigen is unknown. Sequences were obtained from blood. This TCR came from a man over 45 with Graves' hyperthyroidism. This chain connects TRBV28 to TRBJ1-2; no reliable D call. The CDR3 is CASSRSGYGYTF. The CDR3 nucleotides are TGTGCCAGCAGTCGCTCGGGCTATGGCTACACCTTC.